The clone carrying this T cell receptor (beta chain) was detected a few times. Its target is not known. One entry per CDR3 protein results from TCRdb running MiXCR on the reads. The sample yields around 360,000 distinct CDR3 sequences, about 32% seen once. This sample is part of a study of T cell repertoires in cytomegalovirus infection. Overall study results and limits: Within the response measured ex vivo, HLA-C-restricted CMV-specific TCR beta clonotypes were dominant.

The sequencing used cultured PBMCs, collected from culture after CMV antigen stimulation. The sequence was collected from a human donor in good health (CMV status not recorded). Some clones in this sample may be carry-over from other donors' samples.

CDR3: CASSDVPGLAGVIYEQYF. The DNA for the CDR3 is TGTGCCAGCAGCGACGTCCCGGGACTAGCGGGAGTTATCTACGAGCAGTACTTC. The chain has TRBV6-2 or TRBV6-3 and TRBJ2-7, with 14 positions matching TRBD2. V gave up 6 bases and J gave up 3 bases; unmatched junction bases: 13. This CDR3 region has 18 residues. From germline, CDR1 is MNHEY and CDR2 SVGEGT.